This TCR beta chain was sequenced in a study of cytomegalovirus exposure and HLA in healthy donors. Broader study findings: A later analysis revealed that TCR association rates differed between HLA loci, peaking at DRB1 and bottoming out at HLA-C.

V lost 1 base and J lost 10; bases outside the gene matches: 11. This CDR3 comprises 16 residues. From germline, CDR1 is SGHNT and CDR2 YENEEA. Both 60 Vbeta primers and 13 Jbeta primers went into the PCR. The assay was immunoSEQ multiplex PCR, and TCRdb's table has in-frame clones only and misses some. The table records about 150,000 clones, 80% to 85% of them present only once. This clone was observed a handful of times. Its antigen is as yet unknown. This chain connects TRBV11-3 to TRBJ2-1; TRBD2 agrees at 9 bases. The specimen was PBMCs. This clonotype was obtained from a boy aged 2 to 10 in good health and CMV-seronegative. CDR3 DNA sequence: TGTGCCAGCAGCTTAGGGGGAGCGGGAGGATTTAGGGAGCAGTTCTTC. Its translation: CASSLGGAGGFREQFF.